These T cell receptor beta chains were read from a single sample in a study of blood T cells in healthy people across ages. TCRdb processed the 5' RACE reads anew with MiXCR; each CDR3 protein has one entry. The data show 730,000 or so distinct CDR3 sequences, about 40% seen once. The sample comprised blood. The receptors come from a woman aged 55 to 70 in good health. The CDR3 runs from the conserved cysteine through the conserved F or W. D genes are given only for firm matches. Rows may omit the clone size; those that give it use once, few, many or a size class.

length	V	size	D	J	CDR3	DNA
13	TRBV20-1	.	.	TRBJ2-7	CSARAERTYEQYF	TGCAGTGCTAGGGCGGAGAGAACCTACGAGCAGTACTTC
19	TRBV11-2	.	TRBD2	TRBJ2-7	CASSLDRGTSGRAPYEQYF	TGTGCCAGCAGCTTAGATCGCGGGACTAGCGGGAGGGCCCCATACGAGCAGTACTTC
15	TRBV28	.	TRBD1	TRBJ1-1	CASRVRQGGDTEAFF	TGTGCCAGCAGGGTCCGACAGGGAGGTGACACTGAAGCTTTCTTT
15	TRBV18	.	TRBD1	TRBJ1-5	CASSAGTGKPQPQHF	TGTGCCAGCTCAGCCGGGACAGGGAAACCTCAGCCCCAGCATTTT
17	TRBV20-1	.	TRBD2	TRBJ2-3	CSARRSLAGTMADTQYF	TGCAGTGCTAGGCGATCTTTAGCGGGAACGATGGCAGATACGCAGTATTTT
19	TRBV7-2	.	TRBD2	TRBJ2-1	CASSFPGLAGSSSYNEQFF	TGTGCCAGCAGCTTTCCGGGACTAGCGGGATCTAGCTCCTACAATGAGCAGTTCTTC
16	TRBV27	once	.	TRBJ2-7	CASSLSSGALHYEQYF	TGTGCCAGCAGTTTATCGTCAGGGGCCCTCCACTACGAGCAGTACTTC
16	TRBV15	.	TRBD1	TRBJ2-1	CATSGPGTGDYNEQFF	TGTGCCACCAGCGGTCCCGGGACAGGAGACTACAATGAGCAGTTCTTC
15	TRBV7-2	.	.	TRBJ2-1	CVSSPDPQGHNEQFF	TGTGTCAGCAGCCCCGACCCCCAGGGCCACAATGAGCAGTTCTTC
14	TRBV20-1	.	.	TRBJ1-2	CSARAAGVGYGYTF	TGCAGTGCTAGAGCCGCAGGGGTGGGCTATGGCTACACCTTC
16	TRBV18	.	.	TRBJ2-1	CASSPLPPVEGNEQFF	TGTGCCAGCTCACCACTTCCCCCCGTAGAGGGTAATGAGCAGTTCTTC
11	TRBV20-1	.	.	TRBJ1-1	CRAQMNTEAFF	TGCAGGGCACAAATGAACACTGAAGCTTTCTTT
14	TRBV2	few	TRBD2	TRBJ2-4	CASSVLAGGHIQYF	TGTGCCAGCAGTGTGCTAGCGGGGGGGCACATTCAGTACTTC
16	TRBV28	.	TRBD2	TRBJ2-7	CASSLLLGGRAYEQYF	TGTGCCAGCAGCCTGCTTTTGGGCGGGAGGGCCTACGAGCAGTACTTC
12	TRBV7-2	.	.	TRBJ2-7	CASSYSGFEQYF	TGTGCCAGCAGCTACTCGGGGTTCGAGCAGTACTTC
17	TRBV7-9	few	TRBD2	TRBJ2-5	CASGRGLADGGTETQYF	TGTGCCAGCGGAAGGGGACTAGCGGACGGAGGGACAGAGACCCAGTACTTC
15	TRBV12-3/TRBV12-4	once	.	TRBJ1-5	CASRKGLGLNQPQHF	TGTGCCAGCAGGAAGGGACTGGGGTTGAATCAGCCCCAGCATTTT
13	TRBV27	.	.	TRBJ2-3	CASSLPPGDTQYF	TGTGCCAGCAGTCTCCCTCCTGGGGATACGCAGTATTTT
14	TRBV25-1	few	.	TRBJ1-6	CASSEFVHNSPLHF	TGTGCCAGCAGTGAATTCGTACATAATTCACCCCTCCACTTT
19	TRBV21-1	.	.	TRBJ1-2	CASSSQQVRPHHSSCGYTF	TGTGCCAGCAGCAGTCAACAGGTTCGGCCCCACCACTCAAGTTGTGGCTACACCTTC
16	TRBV3-1	.	TRBD2	TRBJ2-7	CASSQARRGRAGEQYF	TGTGCCAGCAGCCAAGCCCGCAGAGGGAGGGCCGGAGAGCAGTACTTC
15	TRBV20-1	many	TRBD1	TRBJ2-1	CSARGAQGFGNEQFF	TGCAGTGCTAGAGGCGCACAGGGGTTCGGGAATGAGCAGTTCTTC
12	TRBV7-2	many	.	TRBJ2-7	CASSSQGYEQYF	TGTGCCAGCAGTTCACAGGGTTACGAGCAGTACTTC
15	TRBV4-3	.	.	TRBJ2-5	CACSQYIGIQETQYF	TGCGCCTGCAGCCAGTATATAGGTATCCAAGAGACCCAGTACTTC
14	TRBV6-2/TRBV6-3	.	.	TRBJ1-5	CASSNSGPNQPQHF	TGTGCCAGCAGTAACTCGGGGCCCAATCAGCCCCAGCATTTT
14	TRBV2	.	.	TRBJ2-7	CASSGGVSSYEQYF	TGTGCCAGCAGTGGAGGGGTCTCGTCGTACGAGCAGTACTTC
15	TRBV28	.	.	TRBJ2-7	CASQGGQEGSYEQYF	TGTGCCAGCCAGGGGGGACAAGAGGGCTCCTACGAGCAGTACTTC
13	TRBV2	few	TRBD2	TRBJ2-5	CASSAGGKETQYF	TGTGCCAGCAGCGCGGGAGGGAAAGAGACCCAGTACTTC
13	TRBV20-1	.	.	TRBJ1-4	CSASRGTNEKLFF	TGCAGTGCTAGTCGGGGCACTAATGAAAAACTGTTTTTT
14	TRBV12-3/TRBV12-4	few	.	TRBJ1-5	CASSRDISNQPQHF	TGTGCCAGCAGTCGGGACATCAGCAATCAGCCCCAGCATTTT
15	TRBV4-2	.	.	TRBJ1-1	CASSPRRGLNTEAFF	TGTGCCAGCAGCCCGCGTCGGGGATTGAACACTGAAGCTTTCTTT
14	TRBV7-9	few	.	TRBJ2-7	CASSPWAGAIEQYF	TGTGCCAGCAGCCCGTGGGCAGGGGCGATCGAGCAGTACTTC
17	TRBV12-3/TRBV12-4	.	TRBD1	TRBJ2-3	CASSSPSGQWESDTQYF	TGTGCCAGCAGTTCTCCTTCGGGACAGTGGGAGTCAGATACGCAGTATTTT
16	TRBV20-1	few	TRBD2	TRBJ2-3	CSARERAGGITDTQYF	TGCAGTGCTAGAGAGCGAGCGGGGGGTATCACAGATACGCAGTATTTT
15	TRBV18	.	.	TRBJ1-5	CASSPTSGGNQPQHF	TGTGCCAGCTCACCAACATCGGGTGGCAATCAGCCCCAGCATTTT
15	TRBV5-1	.	.	TRBJ2-1	CASSFLADQGNEQFF	TGCGCCAGCAGCTTCTTAGCGGACCAAGGCAATGAGCAGTTCTTC
14	TRBV7-2	.	.	TRBJ1-1	CASSVEEGSTEAFF	TGTGCCAGCAGCGTAGAGGAAGGGTCGACTGAAGCTTTCTTT
16	TRBV9	.	TRBD2	TRBJ2-7	CASSVGERAGRNEQYF	TGTGCCAGCAGCGTAGGGGAGCGAGCGGGAAGGAATGAGCAGTACTTC
16	TRBV13	few	TRBD1	TRBJ1-2	CASTHRDRGIGYGYTF	TGTGCCAGCACCCACCGGGACAGGGGTATCGGGTATGGCTACACCTTC